A single T cell receptor beta chain is shown here with its context. From the 120-subject validation cohort, which was separate from the roughly 670-subject first cohort, the donors were drawn. This entry belongs to a study of cytomegalovirus exposure and HLA in healthy donors. Some clones are missing from TCRdb's copy, which holds only in-frame ones; the method was immunoSEQ multiplex PCR. The table lists 250,000 to 400,000 clones, 88% of them singletons. In germline, CDR1 is MNHEY, CDR2 SVGAGI. The CDR3 is 12 residues long. Trimming left V 7 bases short and J 4 bases short, with 10 bases between. The sequenced sample was PBMCs. The receptor's source is a man aged 25-40 years in good health and CMV-seronegative. The chain joins TRBV6-5 to TRBJ1-2; D is possibly TRBD1 (5 bases). The CDR3 is CASKGAAYGYTF. CDR3 coding DNA: TGTGCCAGCAAAGGGGCCGCCTATGGCTACACCTTC.